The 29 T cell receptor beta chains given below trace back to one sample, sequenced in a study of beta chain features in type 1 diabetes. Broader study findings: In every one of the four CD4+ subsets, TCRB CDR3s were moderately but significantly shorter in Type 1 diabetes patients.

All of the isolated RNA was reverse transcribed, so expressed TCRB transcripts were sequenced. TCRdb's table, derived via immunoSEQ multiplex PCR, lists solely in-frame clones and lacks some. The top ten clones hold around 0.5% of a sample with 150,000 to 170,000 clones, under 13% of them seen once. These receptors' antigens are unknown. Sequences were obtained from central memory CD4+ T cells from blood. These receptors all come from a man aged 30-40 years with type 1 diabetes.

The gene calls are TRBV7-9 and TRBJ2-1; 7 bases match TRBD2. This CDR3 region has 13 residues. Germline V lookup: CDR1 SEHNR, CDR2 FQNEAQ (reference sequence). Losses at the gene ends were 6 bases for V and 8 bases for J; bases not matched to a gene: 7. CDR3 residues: CASRRLAVDEQFF. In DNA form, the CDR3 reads TGTGCCAGCAGACGACTAGCAGTCGATGAGCAGTTCTTC.

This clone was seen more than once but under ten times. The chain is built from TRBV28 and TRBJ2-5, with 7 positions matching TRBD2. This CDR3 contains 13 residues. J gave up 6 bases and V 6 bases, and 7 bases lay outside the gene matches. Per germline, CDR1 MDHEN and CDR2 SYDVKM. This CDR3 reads CASSRGSLKTQYF. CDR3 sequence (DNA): TGTGCCAGCAGCCGCGGGAGTTTGAAGACCCAGTACTTC.

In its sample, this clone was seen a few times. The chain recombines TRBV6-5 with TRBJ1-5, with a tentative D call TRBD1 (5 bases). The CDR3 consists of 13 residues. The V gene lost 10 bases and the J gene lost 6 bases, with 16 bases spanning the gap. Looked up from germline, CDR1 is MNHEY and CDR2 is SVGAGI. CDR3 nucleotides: TGTGCCACAAGTGGTTTGGGGGGTCAGCCCCAGCATTTT. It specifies CATSGLGGQPQHF.

CDR3 region: CASSAGTGMNTEAFF. In DNA form, the CDR3 reads TGTGCCAGCAGCGCCGGGACAGGGATGAACACTGAAGCTTTCTTT. The V and J genes are TRBV7-2 and TRBJ1-1, with TRBD1 matching over 9 bases. V lost 5 bases and J lost 0; bases outside the gene matches: 4. The CDR3 is made up of 15 amino acids. Germline V gene data show CDR1 as SGHTA and CDR2 as FQGNSA.

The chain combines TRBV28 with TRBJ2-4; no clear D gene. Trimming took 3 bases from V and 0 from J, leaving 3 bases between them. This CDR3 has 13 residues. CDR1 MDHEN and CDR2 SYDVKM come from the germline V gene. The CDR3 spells CASSFGAKNIQYF. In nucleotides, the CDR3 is TGTGCCAGCAGTTTCGGAGCCAAAAACATTCAGTACTTC.

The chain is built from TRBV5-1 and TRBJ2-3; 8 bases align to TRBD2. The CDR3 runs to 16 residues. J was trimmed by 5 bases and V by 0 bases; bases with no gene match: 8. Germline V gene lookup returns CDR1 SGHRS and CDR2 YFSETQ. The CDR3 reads CASSLAPSGSGDTQYF. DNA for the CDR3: TGCGCCAGCAGCTTGGCTCCCAGCGGGAGTGGAGATACGCAGTATTTT.

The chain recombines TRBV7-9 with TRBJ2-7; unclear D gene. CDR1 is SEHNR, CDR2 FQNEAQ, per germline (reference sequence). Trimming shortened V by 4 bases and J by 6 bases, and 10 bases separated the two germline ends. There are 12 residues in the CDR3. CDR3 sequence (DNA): TGTGCCAGCAGCTCACGCGTCGGCGAGCAGTACTTC. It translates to CASSSRVGEQYF.

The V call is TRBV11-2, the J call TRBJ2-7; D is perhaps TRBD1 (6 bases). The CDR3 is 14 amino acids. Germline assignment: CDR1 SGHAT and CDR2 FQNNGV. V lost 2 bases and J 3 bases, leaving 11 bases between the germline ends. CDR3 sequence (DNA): TGTGCCAGCAGCTTAACGTACAGGGACTACGAGCAGTACTTC. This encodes CASSLTYRDYEQYF.

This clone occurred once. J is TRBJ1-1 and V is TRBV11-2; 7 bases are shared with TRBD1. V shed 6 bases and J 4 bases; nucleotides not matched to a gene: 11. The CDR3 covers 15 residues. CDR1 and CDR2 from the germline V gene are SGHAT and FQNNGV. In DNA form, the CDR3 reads TGTGCCAGCAGGAAGGAGGGGGCAAGGATCACTGAAGCTTTCTTT. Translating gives CASRKEGARITEAFF. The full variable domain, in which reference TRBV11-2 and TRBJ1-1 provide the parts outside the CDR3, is EAGVAQSPRYKIIEKRQSVAFWCNPISGHATLYWYQQILGQGPKLLIQFQNNGVVDDSQLPKDRFSAERLKGVDSTLKIQPAKLEDSAVYLCASRKEGARITEAFFGQGTRLTVV.

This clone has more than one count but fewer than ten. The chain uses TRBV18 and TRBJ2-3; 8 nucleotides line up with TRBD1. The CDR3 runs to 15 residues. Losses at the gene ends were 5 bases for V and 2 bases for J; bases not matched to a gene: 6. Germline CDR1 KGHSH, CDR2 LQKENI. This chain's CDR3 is CASSSRTGTTDTQYF. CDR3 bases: TGTGCCAGCTCATCCCGGACAGGGACCACAGATACGCAGTATTTT.

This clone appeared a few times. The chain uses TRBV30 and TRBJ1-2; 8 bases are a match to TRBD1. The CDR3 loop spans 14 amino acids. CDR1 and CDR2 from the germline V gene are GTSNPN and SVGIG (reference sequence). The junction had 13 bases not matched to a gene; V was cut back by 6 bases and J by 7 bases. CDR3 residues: CACSKRDRTVGYTF. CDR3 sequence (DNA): TGTGCCTGCTCAAAACGGGACAGGACGGTTGGCTACACCTTC.

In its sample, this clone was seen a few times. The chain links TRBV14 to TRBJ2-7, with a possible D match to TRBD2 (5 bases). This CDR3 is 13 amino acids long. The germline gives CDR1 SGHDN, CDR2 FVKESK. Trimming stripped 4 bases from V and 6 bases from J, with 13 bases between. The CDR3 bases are TGTGCCAGCAGCCCGAGGACCCGGGGCGAGCAGTACTTC. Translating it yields CASSPRTRGEQYF.

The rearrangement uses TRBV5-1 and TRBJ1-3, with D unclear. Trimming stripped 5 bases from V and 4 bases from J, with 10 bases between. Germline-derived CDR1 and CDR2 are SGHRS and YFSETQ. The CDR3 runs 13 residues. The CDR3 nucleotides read TGCGCCAGCAGTGCGGAGGGAGGAAACACCATATATTTT. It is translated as CASSAEGGNTIYF.

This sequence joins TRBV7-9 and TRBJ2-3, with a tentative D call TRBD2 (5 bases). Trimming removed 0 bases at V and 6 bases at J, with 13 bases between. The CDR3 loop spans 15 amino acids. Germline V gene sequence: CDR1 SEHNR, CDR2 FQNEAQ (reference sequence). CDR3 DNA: TGTGCCAGCAGCTTAGCGTTGGGAGTGTTGGATACGCAGTATTTT. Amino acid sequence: CASSLALGVLDTQYF.

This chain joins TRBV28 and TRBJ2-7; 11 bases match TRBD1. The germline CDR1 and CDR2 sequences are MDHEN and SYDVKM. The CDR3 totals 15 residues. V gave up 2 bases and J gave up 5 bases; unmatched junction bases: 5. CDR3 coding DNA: TGTGCCAGCAGTTTAGGTGGACAGGGGGCAGACGAGCAGTACTTC. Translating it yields CASSLGGQGADEQYF. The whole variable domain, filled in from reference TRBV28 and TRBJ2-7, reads DVKVTQSSRYLVKRTGEKVFLECVQDMDHENMFWYRQDPGLGLRLIYFSYDVKMKEKGDIPEGYSVSREKKERFSLILESASTNQTSMYLCASSLGGQGADEQYFGPGTRLTVT.

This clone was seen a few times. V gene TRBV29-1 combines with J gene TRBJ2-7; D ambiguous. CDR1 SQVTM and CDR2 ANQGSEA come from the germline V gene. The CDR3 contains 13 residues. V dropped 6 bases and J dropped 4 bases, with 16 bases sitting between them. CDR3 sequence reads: CSVTKQDLYEQYF. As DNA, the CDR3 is TGCAGCGTAACGAAGCAGGATCTATACGAGCAGTACTTC.

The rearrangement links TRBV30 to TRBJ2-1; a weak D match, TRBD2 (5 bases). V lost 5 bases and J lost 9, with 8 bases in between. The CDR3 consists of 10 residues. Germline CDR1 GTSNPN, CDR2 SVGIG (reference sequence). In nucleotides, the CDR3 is TGTGCCTGGGGAGGAGGTGAGCAGTTCTTC. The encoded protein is CAWGGGEQFF.

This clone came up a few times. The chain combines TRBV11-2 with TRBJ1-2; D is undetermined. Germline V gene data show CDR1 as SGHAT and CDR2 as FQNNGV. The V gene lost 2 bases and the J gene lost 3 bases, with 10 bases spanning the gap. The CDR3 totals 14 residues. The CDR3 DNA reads TGTGCCAGCAGCTTAACCGGGAGCGACTATGGCTACACCTTC. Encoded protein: CASSLTGSDYGYTF.

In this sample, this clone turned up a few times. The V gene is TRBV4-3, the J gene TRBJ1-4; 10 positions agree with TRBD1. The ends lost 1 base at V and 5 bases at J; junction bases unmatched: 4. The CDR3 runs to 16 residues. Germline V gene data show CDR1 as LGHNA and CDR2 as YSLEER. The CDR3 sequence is CASSQGLGQGNEKLFF. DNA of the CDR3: TGCGCCAGCAGCCAAGGGTTGGGACAGGGGAATGAAAAACTGTTTTTT.

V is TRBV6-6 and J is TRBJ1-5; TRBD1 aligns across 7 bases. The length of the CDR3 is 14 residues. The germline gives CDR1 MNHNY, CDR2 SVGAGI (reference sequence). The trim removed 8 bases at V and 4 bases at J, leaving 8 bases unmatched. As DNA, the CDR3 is TGTGCCAGCGGTCCGGGACAGCAAAATCAGCCCCAGCATTTT. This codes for CASGPGQQNQPQHF.

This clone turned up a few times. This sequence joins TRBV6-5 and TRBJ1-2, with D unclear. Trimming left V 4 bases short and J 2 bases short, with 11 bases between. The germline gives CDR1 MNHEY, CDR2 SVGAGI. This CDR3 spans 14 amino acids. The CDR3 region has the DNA TGTGCCAGCAGTTTCCGGACGGGGAACTATGGCTACACCTTC. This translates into CASSFRTGNYGYTF.

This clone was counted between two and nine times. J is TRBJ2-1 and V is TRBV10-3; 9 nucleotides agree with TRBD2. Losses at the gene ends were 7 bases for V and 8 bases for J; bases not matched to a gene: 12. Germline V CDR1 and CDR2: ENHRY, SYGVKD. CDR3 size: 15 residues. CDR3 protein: CAITPRAGGPDEQFF. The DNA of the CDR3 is TGTGCCATCACCCCTCGGGCGGGAGGGCCGGATGAGCAGTTCTTC.

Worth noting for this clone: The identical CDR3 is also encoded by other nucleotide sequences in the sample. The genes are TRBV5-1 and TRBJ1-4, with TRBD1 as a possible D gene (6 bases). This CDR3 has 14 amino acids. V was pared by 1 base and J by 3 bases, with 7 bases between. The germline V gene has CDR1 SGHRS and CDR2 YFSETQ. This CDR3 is CASSLTGPNEKLFF. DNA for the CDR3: TGCGCCAGCAGCTTGACAGGGCCTAATGAAAAACTGTTTTTT.

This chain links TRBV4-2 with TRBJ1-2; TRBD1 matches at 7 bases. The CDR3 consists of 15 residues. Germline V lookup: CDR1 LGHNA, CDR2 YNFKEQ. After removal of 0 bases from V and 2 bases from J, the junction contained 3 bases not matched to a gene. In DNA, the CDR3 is TGTGCCAGCAGCCAAGATAGGGGACAGAACTATGGCTACACCTTC. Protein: CASSQDRGQNYGYTF.

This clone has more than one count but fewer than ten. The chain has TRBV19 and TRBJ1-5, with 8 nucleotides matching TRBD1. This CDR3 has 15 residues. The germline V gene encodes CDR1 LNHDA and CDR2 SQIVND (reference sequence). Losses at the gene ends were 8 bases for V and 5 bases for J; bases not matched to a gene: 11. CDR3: CASGLLRGLDQPQHF. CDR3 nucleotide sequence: TGTGCCAGTGGCCTACTCAGGGGGCTTGATCAGCCCCAGCATTTT.

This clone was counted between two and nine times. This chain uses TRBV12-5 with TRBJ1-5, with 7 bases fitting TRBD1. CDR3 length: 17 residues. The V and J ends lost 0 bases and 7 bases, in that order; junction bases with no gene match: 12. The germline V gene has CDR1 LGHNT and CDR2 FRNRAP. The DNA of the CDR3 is TGTGCTAGTGGTTTGGTAGGGGGCCAGAACGGAGGCCAGCCCCAGCATTTT. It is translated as CASGLVGGQNGGQPQHF.

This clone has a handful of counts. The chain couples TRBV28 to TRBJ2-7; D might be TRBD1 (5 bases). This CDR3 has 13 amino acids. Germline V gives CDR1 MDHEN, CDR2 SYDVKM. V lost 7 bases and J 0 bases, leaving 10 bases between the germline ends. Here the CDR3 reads CASKGLSSYEQYF. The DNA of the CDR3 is TGTGCCAGCAAGGGGCTGAGCTCCTACGAGCAGTACTTC. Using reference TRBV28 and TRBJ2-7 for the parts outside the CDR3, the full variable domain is DVKVTQSSRYLVKRTGEKVFLECVQDMDHENMFWYRQDPGLGLRLIYFSYDVKMKEKGDIPEGYSVSREKKERFSLILESASTNQTSMYLCASKGLSSYEQYFGPGTRLTVT.

The CDR3 DNA is TGTGCCAGCAGTTTACCTGGGGGGGCTAGCGGAGAGACCCAGTACTTC. Its protein product is CASSLPGGASGETQYF. The chain has TRBV28 and TRBJ2-5; possible D gene TRBD2, 7 bases. The V gene's germline CDR1 is MDHEN and CDR2 SYDVKM. There are 16 residues in the CDR3. Trimming pared 2 bases from V and 4 bases from J, leaving 17 bases between.

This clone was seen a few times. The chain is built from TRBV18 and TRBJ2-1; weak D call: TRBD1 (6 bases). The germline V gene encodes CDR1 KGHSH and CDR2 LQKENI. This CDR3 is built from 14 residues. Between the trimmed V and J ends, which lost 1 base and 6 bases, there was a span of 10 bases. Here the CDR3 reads CASSPQHRANEQFF. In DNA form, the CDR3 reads TGTGCCAGCTCACCACAACACAGGGCCAATGAGCAGTTCTTC.